The clone carrying this TCR beta chain turned up a few times. The antigen is not known. The sample comes from a study of breast tumors, draining lymph nodes, adjacent tissues. Notes on the study in general: Data only fit, rather than demonstrated, lymph node origin of most tumor T cells.

TCRdb re-analysed the multiplex PCR reads in MiXCR, keeping a single row per CDR3 protein. The sample consists of about 80,000 distinct CDR3 sequences, under 25% of them appearing once. Trimming pared 0 bases from V and 5 bases from J, leaving 8 bases between. Germline-derived CDR1 and CDR2 are SGHNT and YYREEE (reference sequence). This CDR3 region has 13 residues. Samples came from axillary lymph nodes draining the breast cancer. The origin of this receptor is a female donor with breast cancer. Some clones in this sample may be carry-over from other donors' samples. The sequenced sample consisted of axillary lymph node tissue. V gene TRBV5-4 combines with J gene TRBJ1-2, with D perhaps TRBD1 (6 bases). The DNA for the CDR3 is TGTGCCAGCAGCTTGGAACAGGGATATGGCTACACCTTC. This codes for CASSLEQGYGYTF.